There are many counts of the clone carrying this T cell receptor beta chain. Its antigen is unknown. The sample originates from a study of identical twins. The cDNA had a unique molecular identifier and a template-switch universal primer site. Each CDR3 protein is one row after TCRdb ran MiXCR on the 5' RACE reads. This table has roughly 710,000 distinct CDR3 sequences, roughly 6% appearing once. Study-wide findings and caveats: Excess low generation probability was seen in twin-shared out-of-frame alpha sequences. Conclusions relied on cross-sectional statistical analysis, not following the same donors.

This CDR3 region has 15 residues. Trimming removed 4 bases from V and 4 bases from J, with 16 bases in between. The TCR was taken from a man aged 18 to 35 in good health. Sample: naive T cells sorted from blood. This chain links TRBV12-3 or TRBV12-4 with TRBJ1-1; no firm D call. The CDR3 spells CASSSLLREPTEAFF. DNA for the CDR3: TGTGCCAGCAGTTCTCTTTTAAGGGAACCCACTGAAGCTTTCTTT.